This T cell receptor (beta chain) appears in the sequencing data of a study of CD8+ T cells in alopecia areata (dated by TCRdb to between 2018 and 2020). Broadly, across the study: Treated patients were enrolled in an open-label pilot trial of oral tofacitinib, 5 to 10 mg twice daily, for moderate-to-severe alopecia areata. Scalp tissue and sorted CD4+ and CD8+ peripheral blood T cells from patchy and totalis/universalis alopecia areata patients and from healthy controls were covered by human TCRbeta sequencing. Scalp clonality was compared across normal scalp (n=4), patchy alopecia areata scalp (n=8), and alopecia totalis/universalis scalp (n=8). Tofacitinib was administered for 6 to 18 months, and 6 months of follow-up off drug were then conducted to assess delayed response and recurrence. immunoSEQ multiplex PCR using 35 Vbeta forward primers and 13 Jbeta reverse primers was used to amplify TCRbeta CDR3 regions. In treated patients, disease severity was measured using the SALT score, which gives the percentage of scalp surface area affected. High-throughput TCRbeta sequencing was used to examine T cell clonal expansion in alopecia areata in both the C3H/HeJ mouse model and human patients. RNA was extracted with the PAXgene miRNA kit for fixed scalp, the miRNeasy kit for PBMCs, and the RNeasy kit for mouse skin. Patients on tofacitinib were biopsied at baseline and after 4 and 24 weeks of treatment, and several of the patients also had a later scalp biopsy. The paper's findings and limits, for the study overall: During tofacitinib treatment, many expanded lesional clones stuck around in both scalp and blood, and this persistence may partly explain why relapse happens after treatment is stopped. Tofacitinib significantly lowered scalp clonality and the number of expanded CD8+ clones among the top 100 scalp clones. Compared with normal scalp, lesional scalp, particularly in alopecia totalis/universalis, had higher clonality and more expanded CD8+ clones, which suggests antigenic drive. Because the treated cohort was small and had only one nonresponder, larger studies are needed to examine links between baseline CD8+ expansion and response. Scalp TCR repertoire analysis is complicated because resident alphabeta T cells in normal human skin are also sequenced, whereas mouse skin is dominated by gammadelta T cells. Compared with mice, TCR sequences shared between patients were less clear, possibly partly because of HLA diversity across the patient population.

The CDR3 starts with the cysteine, ends with the phenylalanine, and has 15 residues. Of the read, only the CDR3 DNA is kept; its 45 bases are in frame from base 1. Cut back by 3 bases and 1 base, the V and J ends lie 12 bases apart. Sequences SGHDT (CDR1) and YYEEEE (CDR2) are obtained from the germline V gene. To prepare the library, the immunoSEQ multiplex PCR assay was applied. RNA was extracted from all samples and reverse transcribed into cDNA as template for TCR sequencing. First-strand cDNA was synthesized using SuperScript III with a 2:1 mix of oligo-dT and random hexamers. Amplification bias was assessed with a synthetic immune receptor repertoire, and residual bias was removed computationally. Processing in the source paper ran as follows. Raw reads were preprocessed for error removal, and CDR3 was defined according to IMGT conventions as running from the conserved cysteine to phenylalanine. To get clonality, Shannon entropy was normalized by log2 of the number of productive unique TCRs and the result was subtracted from 1. Whether each scalp clone was CD4 or CD8 was inferred by checking scalp TCRbeta sequences against the CD4 and CD8 repertoires from sorted blood. TCRdb provides this immuneACCESS table in a form limited to in-frame rearrangements. Some clones are lacking; in checked studies, under half of them reflect an unresolved V gene, and why the rest are absent is not known. V and J calls and clone size come straight from that table; D and trimming were deduced from the DNA. Present in this sample are a few hundred thousand clones, more than 30% of which were seen just once. About 0.48% of the sample comes from the top ten.

The treatment or condition tag for this specimen amounts to: oral pan-JAK inhibitor, 5-10 mg twice daily. From alopecia areata patients, peripheral blood was collected along with lesional scalp punch biopsies. PBMCs were separated by density centrifugation and stained for CD3, CD4 and CD8, after which CD4+ and CD8+ T cells were sorted on a FACSAria. Comments on this clone: Its antigen remains unidentified. Per-base qualities were not stored, and no clone one base away is much larger.

Recombination connected TRBV5-6 to TRBJ2-3; the D gene is unclear. Source: CD4+ T cells sorted from blood, taken at approximately week 30, from a patient treated with tofacitinib. The sequence derives from a human donor with alopecia areata. The CDR3 is CASSSITSGTDTQYF. The DNA is as follows: TGTGCCAGCAGCTCTATAACGTCGGGCACAGATACGCAGTATTTT.